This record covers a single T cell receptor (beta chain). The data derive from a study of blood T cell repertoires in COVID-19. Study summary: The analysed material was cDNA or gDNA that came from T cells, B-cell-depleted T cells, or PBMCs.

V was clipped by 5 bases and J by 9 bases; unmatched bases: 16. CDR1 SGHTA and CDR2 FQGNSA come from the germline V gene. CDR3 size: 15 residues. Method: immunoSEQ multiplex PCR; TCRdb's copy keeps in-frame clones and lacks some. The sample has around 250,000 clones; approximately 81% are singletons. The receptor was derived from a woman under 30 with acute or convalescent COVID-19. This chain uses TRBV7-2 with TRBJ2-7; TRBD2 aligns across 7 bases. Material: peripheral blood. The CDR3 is CASSPHAGGSSGQYF. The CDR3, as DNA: TGTGCCAGCAGCCCCCATGCGGGCGGGAGCTCGGGGCAGTACTTC.